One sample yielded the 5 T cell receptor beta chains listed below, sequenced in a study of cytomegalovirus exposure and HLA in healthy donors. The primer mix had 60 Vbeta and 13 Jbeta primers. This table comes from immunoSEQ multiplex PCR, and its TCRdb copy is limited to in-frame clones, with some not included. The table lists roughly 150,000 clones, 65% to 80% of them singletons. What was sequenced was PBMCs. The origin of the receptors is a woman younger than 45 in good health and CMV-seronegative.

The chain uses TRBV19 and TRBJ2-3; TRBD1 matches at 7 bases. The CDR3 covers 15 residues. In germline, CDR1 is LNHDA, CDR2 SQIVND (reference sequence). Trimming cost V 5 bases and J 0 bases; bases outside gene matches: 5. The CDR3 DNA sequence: TGTGCCAGTAGTCCCCAGGGGGTGAGCACAGATACGCAGTATTTT. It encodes CASSPQGVSTDTQYF. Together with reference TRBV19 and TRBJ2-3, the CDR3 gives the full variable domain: DGGITQSPKYLFRKEGQNVTLSCEQNLNHDAMYWYRQDPGQGLRLIYYSQIVNDFQKGDIAEGYSVSREKKESFPLTVTSAQKNPTAFYLCASSPQGVSTDTQYFGPGTRLTVL.

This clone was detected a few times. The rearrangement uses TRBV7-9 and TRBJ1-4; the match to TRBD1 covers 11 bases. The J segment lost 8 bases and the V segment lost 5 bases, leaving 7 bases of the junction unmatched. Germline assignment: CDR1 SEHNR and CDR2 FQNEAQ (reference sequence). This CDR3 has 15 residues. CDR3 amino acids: CASSTGTGGVEKLFF. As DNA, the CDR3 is TGTGCCAGCAGCACCGGGACAGGGGGAGTCGAAAAACTGTTTTTT.

CDR3 nucleotides: TGTGCCAGCAGTTTGACTAGCGAGACCGGGGAGCTGTTTTTT. It encodes CASSLTSETGELFF. The V and J genes are TRBV27 and TRBJ2-2; 8 bases line up with TRBD2. The junction had 2 bases not matched to a gene; V was cut back by 3 bases and J by 5 bases. CDR3 size: 14 residues. The germline CDR1 and CDR2 sequences are MNHEY and SMNVEV (reference sequence).

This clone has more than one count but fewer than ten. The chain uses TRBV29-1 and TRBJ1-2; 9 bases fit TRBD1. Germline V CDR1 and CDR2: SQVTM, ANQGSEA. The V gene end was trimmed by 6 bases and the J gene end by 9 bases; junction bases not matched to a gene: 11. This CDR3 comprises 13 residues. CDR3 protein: CSVPGQGSYSYTF. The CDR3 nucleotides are TGCAGCGTCCCGGGACAGGGAAGTTATAGCTACACCTTC.

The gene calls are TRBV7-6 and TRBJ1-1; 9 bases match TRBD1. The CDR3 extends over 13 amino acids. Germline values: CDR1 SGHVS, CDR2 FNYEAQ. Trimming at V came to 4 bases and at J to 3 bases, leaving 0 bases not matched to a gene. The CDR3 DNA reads TGTGCCAGCAGCTGGACAGGGGACACTGAAGCTTTCTTT. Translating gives CASSWTGDTEAFF.